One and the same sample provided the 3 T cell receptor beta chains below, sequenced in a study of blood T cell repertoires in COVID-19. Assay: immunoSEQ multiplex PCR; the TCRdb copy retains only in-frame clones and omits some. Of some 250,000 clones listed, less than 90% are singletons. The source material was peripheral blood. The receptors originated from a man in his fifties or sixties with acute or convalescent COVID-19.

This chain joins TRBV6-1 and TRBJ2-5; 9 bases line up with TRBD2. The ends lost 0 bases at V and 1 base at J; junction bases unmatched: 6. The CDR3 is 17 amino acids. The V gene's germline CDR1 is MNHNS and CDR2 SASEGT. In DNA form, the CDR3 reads TGTGCCAGCAGTGAAGCGCCTAGCGGGGCAACCCAAGAGACCCAGTACTTC. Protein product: CASSEAPSGATQETQYF.

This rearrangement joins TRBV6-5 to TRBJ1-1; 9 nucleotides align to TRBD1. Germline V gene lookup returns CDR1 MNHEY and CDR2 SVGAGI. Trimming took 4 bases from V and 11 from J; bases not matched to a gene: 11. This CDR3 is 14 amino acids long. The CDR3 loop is CASSSPGQGLRAFF. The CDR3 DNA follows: TGTGCCAGCAGTTCTCCGGGACAGGGTTTGCGCGCTTTCTTT.

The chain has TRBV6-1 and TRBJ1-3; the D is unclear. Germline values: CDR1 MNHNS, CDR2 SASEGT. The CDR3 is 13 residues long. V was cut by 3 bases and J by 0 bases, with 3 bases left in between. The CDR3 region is CASSDSSGNTIYF. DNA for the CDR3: TGTGCCAGCAGTGACAGCTCTGGAAACACCATATATTTT.